Included here is one TCR beta chain sequence, with context. The CDR3 has 13 amino acids. V was clipped by 0 bases and J by 9 bases, with 9 bases between them. Germline V gene lookup returns CDR1 WNHNN and CDR2 SYGVQD (reference sequence). In the authors' workflow: Estimation of nucleated cell counts was performed using reference gene primer amplification. Repertoires were generated with immunoSEQ multiplex PCR, while TCRdb's copy carries only in-frame clones and drops some. That table is the source of V, J and clone size, and D and trimming were worked out from the DNA. The data hold nearly 90,000 clones, with around 88% observed a single time. The data belong to a study of blood T cell repertoires in COVID-19.

This clonotype was sampled from a man in his 60s with acute or convalescent COVID-19. The J gene is TRBJ2-1, the V gene TRBV10-1, with D perhaps matching TRBD1 (6 bases). Sequencing was performed on peripheral blood. The CDR3 sequence: CASSESGGAEQFF. The CDR3 DNA sequence: TGCGCCAGCAGTGAGTCAGGGGGAGCTGAGCAGTTCTTC.